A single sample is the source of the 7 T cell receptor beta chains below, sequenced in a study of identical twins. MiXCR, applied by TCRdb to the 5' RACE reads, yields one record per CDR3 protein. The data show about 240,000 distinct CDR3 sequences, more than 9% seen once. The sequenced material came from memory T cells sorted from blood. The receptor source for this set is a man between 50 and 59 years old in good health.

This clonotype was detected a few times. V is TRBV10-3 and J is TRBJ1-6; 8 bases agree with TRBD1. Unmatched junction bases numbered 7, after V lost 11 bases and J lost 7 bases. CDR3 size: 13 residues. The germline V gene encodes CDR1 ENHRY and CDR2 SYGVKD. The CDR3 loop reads CAAGQGGNSPLHF. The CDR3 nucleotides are TGTGCCGCCGGACAGGGCGGCAATTCACCCCTCCACTTT.

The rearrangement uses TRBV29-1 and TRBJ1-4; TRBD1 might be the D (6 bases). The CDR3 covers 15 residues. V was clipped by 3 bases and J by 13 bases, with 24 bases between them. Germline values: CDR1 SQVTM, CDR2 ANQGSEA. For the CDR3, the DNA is TGCAGCGTTGAGGGACCCGGGACACCGGATAGGAGACTGTTTTTT. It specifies CSVEGPGTPDRRLFF.

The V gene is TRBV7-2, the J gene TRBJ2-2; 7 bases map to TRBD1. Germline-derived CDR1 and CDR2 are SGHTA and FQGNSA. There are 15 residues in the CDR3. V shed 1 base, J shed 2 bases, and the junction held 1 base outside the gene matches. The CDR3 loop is CASSLVGGNTGELFF. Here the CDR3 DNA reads TGTGCCAGCAGCTTAGTAGGGGGCAACACCGGGGAGCTGTTTTTT. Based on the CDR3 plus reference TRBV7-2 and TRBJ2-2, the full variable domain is GAGVSQSPSNKVTEKGKDVELRCDPISGHTALYWYRQSLGQGLEFLIYFQGNSAPDKSGLPSDRFSAERTGGSVSTLTIQRTQQEDSAVYLCASSLVGGNTGELFFGEGSRLTVL.

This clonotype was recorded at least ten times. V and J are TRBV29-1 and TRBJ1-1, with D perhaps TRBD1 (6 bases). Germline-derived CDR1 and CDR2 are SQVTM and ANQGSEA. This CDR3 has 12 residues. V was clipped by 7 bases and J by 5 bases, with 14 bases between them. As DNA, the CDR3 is TGCAGCGGGGGAGGGGGGAAGACTGAAGCTTTCTTT. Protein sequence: CSGGGGKTEAFF.

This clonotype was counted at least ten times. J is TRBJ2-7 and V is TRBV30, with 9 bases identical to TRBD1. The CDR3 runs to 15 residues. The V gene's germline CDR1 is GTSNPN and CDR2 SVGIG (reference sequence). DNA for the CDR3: TGTGCAACGGGACGAGGGACAGGGATTATCTACGAGCAGTACTTC. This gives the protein CATGRGTGIIYEQYF.

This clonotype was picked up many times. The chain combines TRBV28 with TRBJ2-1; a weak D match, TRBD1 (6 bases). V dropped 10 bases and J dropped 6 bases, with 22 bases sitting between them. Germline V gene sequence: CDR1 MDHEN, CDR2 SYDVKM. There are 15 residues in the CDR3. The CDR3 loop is CATTEDSNSVNEQFF. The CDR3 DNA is TGTGCCACAACCGAGGACAGCAACAGCGTCAATGAGCAGTTCTTC.

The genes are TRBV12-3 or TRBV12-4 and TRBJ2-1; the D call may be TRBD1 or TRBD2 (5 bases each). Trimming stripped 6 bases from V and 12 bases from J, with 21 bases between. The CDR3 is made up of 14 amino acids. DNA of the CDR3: TGTGCCAGCAGCCCCGTCGCAGCCGGGACCTCGCAGTTCTTC. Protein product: CASSPVAAGTSQFF.